Here is one T cell receptor (beta chain) with its context. Antigen unknown. This entry belongs to a study of multiple sclerosis patients with progressive multifocal leukoencephalopathy. Study-wide findings and caveats: The findings' link to JC virus versus immunocompromise remained uncertain. Clones expanded at PML were already present before and during natalizumab.

As to time point: before natalizumab initiation. Spiked into each PCR were synthetic inline TR CDR3 controls of all V-J pairings. TCRdb's table, derived via immunoSEQ multiplex PCR, lists solely in-frame clones and lacks some. The sample carries fewer than 35,000 clones, roughly 90% recorded once. The sample was PBMCs. The receptor comes from a human donor with multiple sclerosis.

The CDR3 bases are TGTGCCAGCAGCTTGCTTTTCACTGAAGCTTTCTTT. Protein sequence: CASSLLFTEAFF. The rearrangement joins TRBV5-6 to TRBJ1-1; D remains unclear. Germline assignment: CDR1 SGHDT and CDR2 YYEEEE. Trimming pared 1 base from V and 4 bases from J, leaving 5 bases between. CDR3 size: 12 residues.